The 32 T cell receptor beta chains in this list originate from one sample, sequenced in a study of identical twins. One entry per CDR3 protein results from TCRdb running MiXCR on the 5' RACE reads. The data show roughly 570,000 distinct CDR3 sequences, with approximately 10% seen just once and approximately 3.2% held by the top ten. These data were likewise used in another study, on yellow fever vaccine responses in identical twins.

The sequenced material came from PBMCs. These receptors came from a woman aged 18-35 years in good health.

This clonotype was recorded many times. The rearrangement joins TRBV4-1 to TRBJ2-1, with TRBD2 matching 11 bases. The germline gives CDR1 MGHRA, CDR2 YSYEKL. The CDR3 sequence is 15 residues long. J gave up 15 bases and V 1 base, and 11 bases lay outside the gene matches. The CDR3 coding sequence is TGCGCCAGCAGCCAAGGGTTTAGCGGGAGGGGATCGCCGTTCTTC. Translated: CASSQGFSGRGSPFF.

The CDR3 bases are TGTGCCAGCAGCTCAAGCAGGGCGGGTGAGCAGTTCTTC. Protein product: CASSSSRAGEQFF. The chain has TRBV7-2 and TRBJ2-1; either TRBD1 or TRBD2 may supply D (5 bases each). With 4 bases removed from V and 9 bases from J, the gap between germline ends came to 13 bases. The CDR3 sequence is 13 residues long. The germline gives CDR1 SGHTA, CDR2 FQGNSA.

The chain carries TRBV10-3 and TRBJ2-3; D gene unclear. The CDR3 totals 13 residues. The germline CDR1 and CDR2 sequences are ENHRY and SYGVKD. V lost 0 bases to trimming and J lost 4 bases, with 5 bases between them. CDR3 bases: TGTGCCATCAGTGAGTCGATTTCAGATACGCAGTATTTT. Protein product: CAISESISDTQYF.

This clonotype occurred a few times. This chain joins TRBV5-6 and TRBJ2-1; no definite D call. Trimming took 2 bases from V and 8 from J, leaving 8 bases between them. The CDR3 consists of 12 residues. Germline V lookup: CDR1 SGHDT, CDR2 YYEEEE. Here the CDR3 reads CASSFEVDEQFF. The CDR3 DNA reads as TGTGCCAGCAGCTTCGAGGTCGATGAGCAGTTCTTC.

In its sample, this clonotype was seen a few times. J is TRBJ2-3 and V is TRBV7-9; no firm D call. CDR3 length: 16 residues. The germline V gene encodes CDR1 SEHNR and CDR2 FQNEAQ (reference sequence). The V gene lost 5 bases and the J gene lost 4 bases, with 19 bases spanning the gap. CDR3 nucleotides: TGTGCCAGCAGCCCAGCCCGCCCGAGTCAGGCAGATACGCAGTATTTT. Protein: CASSPARPSQADTQYF.

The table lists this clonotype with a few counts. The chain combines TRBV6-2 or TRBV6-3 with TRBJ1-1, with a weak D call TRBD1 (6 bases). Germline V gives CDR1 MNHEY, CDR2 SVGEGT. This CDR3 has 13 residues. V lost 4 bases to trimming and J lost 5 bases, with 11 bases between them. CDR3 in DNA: TGTGCCAGCAGTTCCGGGGGCGCGACTGAAGCTTTCTTT. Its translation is CASSSGGATEAFF.

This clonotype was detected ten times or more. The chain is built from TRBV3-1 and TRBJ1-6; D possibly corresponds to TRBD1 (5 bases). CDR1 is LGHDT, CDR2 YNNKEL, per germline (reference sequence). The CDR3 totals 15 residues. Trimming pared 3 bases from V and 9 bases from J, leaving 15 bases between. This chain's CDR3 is CASSHSGSGTSPLHF. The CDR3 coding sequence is TGTGCCAGCAGCCACTCGGGCAGCGGGACTTCACCCCTCCACTTT.

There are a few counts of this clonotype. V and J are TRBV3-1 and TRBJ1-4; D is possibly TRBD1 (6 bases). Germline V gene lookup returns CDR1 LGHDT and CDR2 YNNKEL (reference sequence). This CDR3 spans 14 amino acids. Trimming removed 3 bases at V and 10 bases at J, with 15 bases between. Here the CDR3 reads CASSQGPGARKLFF. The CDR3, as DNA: TGTGCCAGCAGCCAGGGCCCGGGGGCCAGAAAACTGTTTTTT.

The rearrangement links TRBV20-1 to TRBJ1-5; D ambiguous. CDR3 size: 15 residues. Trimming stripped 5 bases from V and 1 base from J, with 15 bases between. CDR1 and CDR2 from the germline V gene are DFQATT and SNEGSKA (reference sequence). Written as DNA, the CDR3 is TGCAGTGCTGCGAGGGATAATGGGAGCAATCAGCCCCAGCATTTT. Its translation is CSAARDNGSNQPQHF.

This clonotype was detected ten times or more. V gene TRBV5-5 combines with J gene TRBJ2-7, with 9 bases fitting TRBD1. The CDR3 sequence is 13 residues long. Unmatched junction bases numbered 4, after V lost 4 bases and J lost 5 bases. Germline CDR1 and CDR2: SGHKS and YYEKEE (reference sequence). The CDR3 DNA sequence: TGTGCCAGCAGCCACGGGACAGGGAACGAGCAGTACTTC. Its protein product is CASSHGTGNEQYF.

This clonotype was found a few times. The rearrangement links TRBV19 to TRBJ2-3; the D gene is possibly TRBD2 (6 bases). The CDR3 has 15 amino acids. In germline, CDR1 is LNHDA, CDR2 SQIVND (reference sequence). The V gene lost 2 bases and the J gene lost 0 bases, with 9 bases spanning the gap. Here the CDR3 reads CASSILGLSTDTQYF. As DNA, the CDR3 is TGTGCCAGTAGTATATTGGGACTTAGCACAGATACGCAGTATTTT.

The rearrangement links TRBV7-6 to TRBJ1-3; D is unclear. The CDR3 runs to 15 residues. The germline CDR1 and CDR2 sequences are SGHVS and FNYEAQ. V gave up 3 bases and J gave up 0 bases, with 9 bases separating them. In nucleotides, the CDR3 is TGTGCCAGCAGCTTTAAACACAGCTCTGGAAACACCATATATTTT. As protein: CASSFKHSSGNTIYF.

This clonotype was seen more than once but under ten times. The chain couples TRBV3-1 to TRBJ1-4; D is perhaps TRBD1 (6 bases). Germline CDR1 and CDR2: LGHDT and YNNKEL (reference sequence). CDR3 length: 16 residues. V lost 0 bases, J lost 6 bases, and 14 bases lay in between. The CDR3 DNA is TGTGCCAGCAGCCAAGATTCCGGGACAAGCTATGAAAAACTGTTTTTT. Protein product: CASSQDSGTSYEKLFF.

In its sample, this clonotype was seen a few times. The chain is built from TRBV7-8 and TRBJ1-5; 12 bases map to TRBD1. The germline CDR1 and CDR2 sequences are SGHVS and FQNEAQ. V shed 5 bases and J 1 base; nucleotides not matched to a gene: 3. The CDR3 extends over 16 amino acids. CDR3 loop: CASSGGTGGSNQPQHF. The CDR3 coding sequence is TGTGCCAGCAGCGGTGGGACAGGGGGCAGCAATCAGCCCCAGCATTTT.

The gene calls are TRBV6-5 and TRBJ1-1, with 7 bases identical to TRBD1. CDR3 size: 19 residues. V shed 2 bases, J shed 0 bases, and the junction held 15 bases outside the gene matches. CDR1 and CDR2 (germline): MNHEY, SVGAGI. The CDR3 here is CASSYNRGGARNLNTEAFF. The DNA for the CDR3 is TGTGCCAGCAGTTACAACAGAGGGGGCGCCCGGAATCTGAACACTGAAGCTTTCTTT.

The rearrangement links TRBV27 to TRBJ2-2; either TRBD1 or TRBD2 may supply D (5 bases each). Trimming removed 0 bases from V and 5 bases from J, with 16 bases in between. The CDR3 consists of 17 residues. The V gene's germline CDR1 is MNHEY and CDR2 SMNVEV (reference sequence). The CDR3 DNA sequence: TGTGCCAGCAGTTTATCGTATGAGAGGGGCGGGACCGGGGAGCTGTTTTTT. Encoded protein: CASSLSYERGGTGELFF.

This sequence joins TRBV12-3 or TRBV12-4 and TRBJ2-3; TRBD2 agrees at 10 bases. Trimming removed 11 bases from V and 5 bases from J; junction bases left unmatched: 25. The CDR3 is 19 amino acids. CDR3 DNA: TGTGCCCTCAGTAGCTTGAGGAGCGGGAGGGTGTCGACCCGAGATACGCAGTATTTT. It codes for CALSSLRSGRVSTRDTQYF.

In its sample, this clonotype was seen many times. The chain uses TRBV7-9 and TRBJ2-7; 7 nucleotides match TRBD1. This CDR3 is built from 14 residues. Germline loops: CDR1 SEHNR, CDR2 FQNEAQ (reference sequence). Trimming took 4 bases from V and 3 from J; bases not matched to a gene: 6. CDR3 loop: CASSSRDSYYEQYF. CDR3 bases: TGTGCCAGCAGCTCCAGGGACAGCTACTACGAGCAGTACTTC.

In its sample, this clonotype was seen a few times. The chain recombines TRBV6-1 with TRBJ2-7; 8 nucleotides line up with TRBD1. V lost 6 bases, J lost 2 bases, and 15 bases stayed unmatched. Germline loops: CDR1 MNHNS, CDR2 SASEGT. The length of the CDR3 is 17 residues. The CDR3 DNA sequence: TGTGCCAGCAGCCGGGACAGGTCGTCGACGGGGCCCTACGAGCAGTACTTC. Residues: CASSRDRSSTGPYEQYF.

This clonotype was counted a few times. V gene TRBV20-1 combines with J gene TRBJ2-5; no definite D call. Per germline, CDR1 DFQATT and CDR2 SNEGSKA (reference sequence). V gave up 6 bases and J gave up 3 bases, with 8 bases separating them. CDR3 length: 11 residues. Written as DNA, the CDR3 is TGCAGTGCCACACCGGAAGAGACCCAGTACTTC. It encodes CSATPEETQYF.

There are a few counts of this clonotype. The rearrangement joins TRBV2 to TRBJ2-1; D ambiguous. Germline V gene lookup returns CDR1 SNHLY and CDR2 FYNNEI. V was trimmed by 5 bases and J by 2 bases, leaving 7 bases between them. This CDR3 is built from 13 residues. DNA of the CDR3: TGTGCCAGCAGTACCAACACCTACAATGAGCAGTTCTTC. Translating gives CASSTNTYNEQFF.

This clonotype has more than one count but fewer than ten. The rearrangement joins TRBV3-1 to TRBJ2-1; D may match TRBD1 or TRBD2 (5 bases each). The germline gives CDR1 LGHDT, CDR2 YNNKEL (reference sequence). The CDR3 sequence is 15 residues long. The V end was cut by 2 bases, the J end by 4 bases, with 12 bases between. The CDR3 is CASSQNRGDYNEQFF. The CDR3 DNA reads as TGTGCCAGCAGCCAAAACCGGGGCGATTACAATGAGCAGTTCTTC.

This CDR3 reads CASSLATQSRLIQYF. The CDR3 DNA sequence: TGTGCCAGCAGCTTAGCTACCCAATCCCGTCTTATTCAGTACTTC. The chain joins TRBV7-2 to TRBJ2-4; D remains unclear. CDR3 length: 15 amino acids. Trimming cost V 0 bases and J 10 bases, with 16 bases left between them. Germline-derived CDR1 and CDR2 are SGHTA and FQGNSA.

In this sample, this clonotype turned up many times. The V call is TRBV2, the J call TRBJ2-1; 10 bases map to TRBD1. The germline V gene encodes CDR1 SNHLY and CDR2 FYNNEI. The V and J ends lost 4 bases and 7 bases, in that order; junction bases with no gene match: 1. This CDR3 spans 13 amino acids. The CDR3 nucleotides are TGTGCCAGCAGTGGGACAGGGGGGAATGAGCAGTTCTTC. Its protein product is CASSGTGGNEQFF.

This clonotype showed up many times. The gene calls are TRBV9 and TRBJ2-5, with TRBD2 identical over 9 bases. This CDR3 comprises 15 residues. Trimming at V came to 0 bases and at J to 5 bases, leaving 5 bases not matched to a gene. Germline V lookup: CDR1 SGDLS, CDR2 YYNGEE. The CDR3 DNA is TGTGCCAGCAGCGTAGTAAGCGGGGGGCGCGAGACCCAGTACTTC. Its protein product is CASSVVSGGRETQYF.

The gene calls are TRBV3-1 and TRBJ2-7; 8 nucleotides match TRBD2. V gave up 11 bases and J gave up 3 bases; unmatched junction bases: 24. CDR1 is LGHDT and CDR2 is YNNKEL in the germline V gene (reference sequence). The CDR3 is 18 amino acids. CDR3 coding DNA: TGTGCCCGCTGTTTAGGAGCGGGGGTCCAGGGTAGGGGCTACGAGCAGTACTTC. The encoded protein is CARCLGAGVQGRGYEQYF.

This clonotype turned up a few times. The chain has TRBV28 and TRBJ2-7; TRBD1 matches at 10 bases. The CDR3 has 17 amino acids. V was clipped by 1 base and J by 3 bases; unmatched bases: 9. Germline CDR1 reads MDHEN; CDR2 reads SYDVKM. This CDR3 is CASSLYGGTGDHYEQYF. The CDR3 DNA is TGTGCCAGCAGTTTATACGGCGGGACAGGGGATCACTACGAGCAGTACTTC. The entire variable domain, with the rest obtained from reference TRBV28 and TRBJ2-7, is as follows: DVKVTQSSRYLVKRTGEKVFLECVQDMDHENMFWYRQDPGLGLRLIYFSYDVKMKEKGDIPEGYSVSREKKERFSLILESASTNQTSMYLCASSLYGGTGDHYEQYFGPGTRLTVT.

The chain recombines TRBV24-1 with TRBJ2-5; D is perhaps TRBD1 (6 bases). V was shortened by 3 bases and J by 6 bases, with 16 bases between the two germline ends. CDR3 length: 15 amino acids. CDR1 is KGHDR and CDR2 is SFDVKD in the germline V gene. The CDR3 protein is CATSDPRQAVKTQYF. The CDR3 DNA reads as TGTGCCACCAGTGATCCCAGACAGGCCGTAAAGACCCAGTACTTC.

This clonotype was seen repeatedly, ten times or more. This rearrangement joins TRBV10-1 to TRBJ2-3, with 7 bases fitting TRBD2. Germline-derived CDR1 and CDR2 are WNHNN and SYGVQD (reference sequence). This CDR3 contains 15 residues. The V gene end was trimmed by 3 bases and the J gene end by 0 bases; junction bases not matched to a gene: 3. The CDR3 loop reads CASSDRTRSTDTQYF. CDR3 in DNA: TGCGCCAGCAGTGACCGGACTAGAAGCACAGATACGCAGTATTTT.

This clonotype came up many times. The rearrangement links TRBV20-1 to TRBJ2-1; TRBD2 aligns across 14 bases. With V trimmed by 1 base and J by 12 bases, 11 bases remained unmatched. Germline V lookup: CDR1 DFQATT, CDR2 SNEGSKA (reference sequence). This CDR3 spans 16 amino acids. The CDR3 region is CSARGLAGGDSNPQFF. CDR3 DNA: TGCAGTGCTAGAGGACTAGCGGGGGGGGACTCCAATCCGCAGTTCTTC.

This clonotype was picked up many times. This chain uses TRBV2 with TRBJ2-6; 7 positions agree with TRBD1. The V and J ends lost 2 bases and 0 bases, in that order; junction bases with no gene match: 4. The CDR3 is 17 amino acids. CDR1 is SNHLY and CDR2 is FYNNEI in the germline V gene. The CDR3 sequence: CASSEQGDLSGANVLTF. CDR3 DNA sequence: TGTGCCAGCAGTGAACAGGGGGACCTCTCTGGGGCCAACGTCCTGACTTTC.

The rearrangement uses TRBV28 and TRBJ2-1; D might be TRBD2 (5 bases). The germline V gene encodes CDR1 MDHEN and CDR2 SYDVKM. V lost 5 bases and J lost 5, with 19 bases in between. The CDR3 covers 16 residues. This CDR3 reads CASSPLREWNNNEQFF. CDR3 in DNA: TGTGCCAGCAGTCCCCTGAGGGAGTGGAATAACAATGAGCAGTTCTTC.